This T cell receptor (beta chain) appears in the sequencing data of a study of CD8+CD57+ T cells in acquired aplastic anemia. Study details: DNA recovered from sorted CD4+ and CD8+ cells had a mean of about 3 ug. Findings and caveats of the study: Simpson's diversity of CD8+ cells was not significantly different in patients compared with controls. Overlap between patients and controls comprised twenty-nine CD8+ CDR3 sequences.

Germline CDR1 MDHEN, CDR2 SYDVKM. The germline V and J ends were trimmed by 3 bases and 4 bases, with 9 bases remaining between them. The CDR3 extends over 14 amino acids. This clonotype was observed a few times. No antigen is known for it. The template for TCR beta VDJ and CDR3 sequence profiling was genomic DNA. TCRdb reanalysed the reads using MiXCR and keeps one entry per CDR3 protein. The sample consists of about 250,000 distinct CDR3 sequences, around 45% of them appearing once. Sequenced patients had shown CD8+CD57+ cell expansion by flow cytometry. Sequenced input: sorted CD4+, CD8+, or CD8+CD57+ T cells (not recorded which) from PBMCs. The rearrangement uses TRBV28 and TRBJ1-4; TRBD1 is a possible D gene (5 bases). The receptor's source is a human donor with aplastic anemia. CDR3: CASSLDTRNEKLFF. CDR3 in DNA: TGTGCCAGCAGTTTGGACACCCGTAATGAAAAACTGTTTTTT.